A selection of T cell receptor beta chains follows, all from one sample in a study of cytomegalovirus exposure and HLA in healthy donors. Method: immunoSEQ multiplex PCR; TCRdb's copy keeps in-frame clones and lacks some. Among approximately 110,000 clones listed, 79% were seen once. Sequenced sample: PBMCs. These receptors were taken from a middle-aged woman in good health and CMV-seronegative. CDR3s include the opening cysteine and the closing phenylalanine or tryptophan. Each record gives: D gene, J gene, clone size, V gene, CDR3 length, CDR3 DNA, CDR3 protein. D genes are given only for firm matches. Clone size is not always given. Where it is, it says once, few, many or a class for expanded clones.

- TRBJ2-5 - TRBV19 13 TGTGCCAGTAGTATTGGCAGGGGTGAGACCCAGTACTTC CASSIGRGETQYF
- TRBJ1-2 - TRBV5-6 12 TGTGCCAGCAGCTACACAGGGTATGGCTACACCTTC CASSYTGYGYTF
TRBD1 TRBJ1-5 few TRBV28 14 TGTGCCGTCCACCTGACAGGGATGGGTCAGCCCCAGCATTTT CAVHLTGMGQPQHF
- TRBJ2-1 once TRBV5-4 14 TGTGCCAGCAGCTCCCGGACTTCCTACAATGAGCAGTTCTTC CASSSRTSYNEQFF
TRBD1 TRBJ1-1 medium-sized TRBV5-4 16 TGTGCCAGCACTACGGAGGGGACAGGGGTAGCGACTGAAGCTTTCTTT CASTTEGTGVATEAFF
- TRBJ2-7 - TRBV5-6 13 TGTGCCAGCAGCTTGCAAGGGGCCTACGAGCAGTACTTC CASSLQGAYEQYF
TRBD1 TRBJ1-2 - TRBV19 14 TGTGCCAGTAGTATTACAGGGGGCAACTATGGCTACACCTTC CASSITGGNYGYTF
- TRBJ1-4 - TRBV5-3 15 TGTGCCAGAAGGTGCGGACGGCTGAAGGGGCAGAAACTGTTTTTT CARRCGRLKGQKLFF
- TRBJ1-6 - TRBV2 14 TGTGCCAGCAGTGAAAGGAGCCATAATTCACCCCTCCACTTT CASSERSHNSPLHF
- TRBJ1-1 few TRBV28 12 TGTGCCAGCAGCCTCAAGGGGGCTGAAGCTTTCTTT CASSLKGAEAFF
- TRBJ2-1 - TRBV27 15 TGTGCCAGCAGTTTAACCAGGGCTTGGGTAAATGAGCAGTTCTTC CASSLTRAWVNEQFF
- TRBJ2-2 - TRBV27 13 TGTGCCAGCAGGAGAGATCGGACCGGGGAGCTGTTTTTT CASRRDRTGELFF
- TRBJ1-5 - TRBV7-9 15 TGTGCCAGCAGCCCAGGCCCAGGGAACAATCAGCCCCAGCATTTT CASSPGPGNNQPQHF
- TRBJ1-5 - TRBV5-1 15 TGCGCCAGCAGCTTGGGCGTCGGGTCGGGACAGCCCCAGCATTTT CASSLGVGSGQPQHF
TRBD2 TRBJ2-7 - TRBV6-1 14 TGTGCCAGCACGACTAGCGGGAGAAACTACGAGCAGTACTTC CASTTSGRNYEQYF
- TRBJ2-5 few TRBV27 13 TGTGCCAGCAGTTTAAAAACAGGTTTGACCCAGTACTTC CASSLKTGLTQYF
TRBD1 TRBJ2-3 - TRBV4-3 15 TGCGCCAGCGGCCTAGCAGGGGGAAGCACAGATACGCAGTATTTT CASGLAGGSTDTQYF
TRBD1 TRBJ2-7 few TRBV10-1 14 TGCGCCAGCAGTGGGGGACAGAGCTCCTACGAGCAGTACTTC CASSGGQSSYEQYF
- TRBJ2-1 - TRBV7-2 18 TGTGCCAGCAGCTCTGGGACGGGGGTTGCGAGCTCCTACAATGAGCAGTTCTTC CASSSGTGVASSYNEQFF
TRBD1 TRBJ2-4 - TRBV27 16 TGTGCCAGCTCGGACAAGACAGGGGGAGCCAAAAACATTCAGTACTTC CASSDKTGGAKNIQYF
TRBD1 TRBJ2-3 - TRBV5-1 14 TGCGCCAGCAGAGGACAGGGGGTAACAGATACGCAGTATTTT CASRGQGVTDTQYF
- TRBJ1-5 - TRBV7-9 12 TGTGCCAGCAGCTTTAATAATCAGCCCCAGCATTTT CASSFNNQPQHF
TRBD2 TRBJ2-3 - TRBV7-2 17 TGTGCCAGCAGCTTAGCCGGGACTAGCGGGATAGCAGATACGCAGTATTTT CASSLAGTSGIADTQYF
- TRBJ1-1 - TRBV5-5 15 TGTGCCAGCAGTAAAGGGGGGGCCCTGAACACTGAAGCTTTCTTT CASSKGGALNTEAFF
TRBD1 TRBJ1-1 - TRBV9 14 TGTGCCAGCAGCGTAGCAGGGGGCAACACTGAAGCTTTCTTT CASSVAGGNTEAFF
TRBD1 TRBJ1-1 once TRBV9 15 TGTGCCAGCAGCGTGGGGGGTACAGGGGGTAGTTCCGCTTTCTTT CASSVGGTGGSSAFF
- TRBJ1-1 - TRBV5-6 11 TGTGCCAGCAGCTTGGGAGCTGAAGCTTTCTTT CASSLGAEAFF
TRBD1 TRBJ1-2 - TRBV4-1 18 TGCGCCAGCAGCCTACTCCCGACAGGGGGCTCCGCTAACTATGGCTACACCTTC CASSLLPTGGSANYGYTF
TRBD1 TRBJ2-7 once TRBV9 15 TGTGCCAGCAGCGTCGACAGGGGGTACTCCTACGAGCAGTACTTC CASSVDRGYSYEQYF
- TRBJ2-5 - TRBV5-1 13 TGCGCCAGCAGCAGGGGGGGTTTTGAGACCCAGTACTTC CASSRGGFETQYF
- TRBJ1-5 - TRBV6-6 13 TGTGCCAGCAGTTACGCAGGTAATCAGCCCCAGCATTTT CASSYAGNQPQHF
- TRBJ1-5 - TRBV2 15 TGTGCCAGCAGGGCCCGACAGTATAGCAATCAGCCCCAGCATTTT CASRARQYSNQPQHF
- TRBJ2-7 - TRBV7-2 13 TGTGCCAGCAGCTTAGAGGGGCGGTACGAGCAGTACTTC CASSLEGRYEQYF
TRBD1 TRBJ2-5 few TRBV7-2 14 TGTGCCAGCAGCTGGGGGACAGGGCAAGAGACCCAGTACTTC CASSWGTGQETQYF
- TRBJ2-5 - TRBV4-1 15 TGCGCCAGCAGCCGAACCGGGACTTCTCAAGAGACCCAGTACTTC CASSRTGTSQETQYF
- TRBJ2-7 - TRBV27 13 TGTGCCAGCAGTCCCGGGACTTCCTACGAGCAGTACTTC CASSPGTSYEQYF
TRBD1 TRBJ1-1 - TRBV11-2 14 TGTGCCAGCAGTTCACAGGGGGCGGACACTGAAGCTTTCTTT CASSSQGADTEAFF
TRBD1 TRBJ1-4 - TRBV27 15 TGTGCCAGCAGTCCTGAGACAGGGACTAATGAAAAACTGTTTTTT CASSPETGTNEKLFF
TRBD1 TRBJ1-2 - TRBV30 17 TGTGCCTGGGGGGGTAGGGGACAGCTGCTCCTTAACTATGGCTACACCTTC CAWGGRGQLLLNYGYTF
- TRBJ2-7 - TRBV28 16 TGTGCCAGCAGTTTATGGGGGGCTCTTAGCTCCTACGAGCAGTACTTC CASSLWGALSSYEQYF
TRBD2 TRBJ2-2 once TRBV9 18 TGTGCCAGCAGCGTAGCTTTGCGGGGAGGGCGAGGCACCGGGGAGCTGTTTTTT CASSVALRGGRGTGELFF
TRBD2 TRBJ2-3 - TRBV7-2 16 TGTGCCAGCAGCCCCGATCTAGCGGGGGGGGCAGATACGCAGTATTTT CASSPDLAGGADTQYF
- TRBJ2-5 - TRBV27 14 TGTGCCAGCAGTCAGGACAGTTTCCAAGAGACCCAGTACTTC CASSQDSFQETQYF
- TRBJ1-5 - TRBV7-9 12 TGTTCCAGCAGCTGGGGACTTCAGCCCCAGCATTTT CSSSWGLQPQHF
- TRBJ2-7 - TRBV7-2 13 TGTGCCAGCAGCTTATCCAACTCCTACGAGCAGTACTTC CASSLSNSYEQYF
TRBD1 TRBJ1-1 - TRBV5-5 15 TGTGCCAGCAGCAAAGGGACAGGGGAGAACACTGAAGCTTTCTTT CASSKGTGENTEAFF
TRBD1 TRBJ1-1 - TRBV19 17 TGTGCCAGTAGTTCTCGGGACAGGGGCCAAGGGAGGACTGAAGCTTTCTTT CASSSRDRGQGRTEAFF
TRBD1 TRBJ1-2 - TRBV9 16 TGTGCCAGCAGCACCAGCTCGACAGGGGTGGGGTATGGCTACACCTTC CASSTSSTGVGYGYTF